This T cell receptor beta chain was recorded in a study of PD-1 blockade in classical Hodgkin lymphoma. Germline V gene sequence: CDR1 SEHNR, CDR2 FQNEAQ (reference sequence). Trimming took off 6 bases at V and 1 base at J, with 15 bases between the two ends. The CDR3 runs to 15 residues. Measured with immunoSEQ multiplex PCR; TCRdb has only the in-frame clones, and not every one. This table has about 19,000 clones, about 88% appearing once. Time point here: cycle 4 day 1 (C4D1), after more than five weeks of nivolumab. All patients experienced relapse after autologous stem cell transplantation, and brentuximab vedotin exposure was variable. The study isolated CD8+ T cells from thawed PBMCs by magnetic negative selection.

The clonotype was recovered from a human donor with classical Hodgkin lymphoma. The chain is built from TRBV7-9 and TRBJ2-5; D may be TRBD1 or TRBD2 (5 bases each). Sequencing was performed on CD8+ T cells from blood, taken before the fourth cycle of nivolumab. This chain's CDR3 is CASSDPGAAQETQYF. In DNA form, the CDR3 reads TGTGCCAGCAGTGACCCCGGGGCGGCCCAAGAGACCCAGTACTTC.